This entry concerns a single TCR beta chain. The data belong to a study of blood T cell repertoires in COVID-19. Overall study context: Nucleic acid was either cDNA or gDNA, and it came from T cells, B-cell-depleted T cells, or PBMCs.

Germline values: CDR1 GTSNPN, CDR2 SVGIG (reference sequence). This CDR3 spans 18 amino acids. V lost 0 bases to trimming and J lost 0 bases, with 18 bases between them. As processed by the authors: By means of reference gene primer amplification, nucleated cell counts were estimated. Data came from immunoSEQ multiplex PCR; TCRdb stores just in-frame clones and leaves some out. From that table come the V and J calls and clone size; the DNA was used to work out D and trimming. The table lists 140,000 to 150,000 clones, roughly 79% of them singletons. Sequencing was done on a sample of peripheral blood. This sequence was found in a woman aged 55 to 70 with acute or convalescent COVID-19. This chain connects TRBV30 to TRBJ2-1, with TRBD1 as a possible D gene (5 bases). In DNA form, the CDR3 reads TGTGCCTGGAGTGTACTGTCCAGGGCCCCCGACTCCTACAATGAGCAGTTCTTC. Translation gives CAWSVLSRAPDSYNEQFF.